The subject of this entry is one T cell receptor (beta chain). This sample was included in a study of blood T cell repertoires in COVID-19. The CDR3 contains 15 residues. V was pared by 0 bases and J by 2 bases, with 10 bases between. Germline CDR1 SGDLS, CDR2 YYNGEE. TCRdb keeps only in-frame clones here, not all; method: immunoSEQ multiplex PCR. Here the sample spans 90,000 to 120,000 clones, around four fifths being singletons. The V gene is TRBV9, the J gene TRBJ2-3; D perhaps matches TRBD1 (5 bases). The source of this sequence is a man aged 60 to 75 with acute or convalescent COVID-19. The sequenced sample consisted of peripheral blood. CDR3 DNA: TGTGCCAGCAGCGTAGTACAGGAGTACACAGATACGCAGTATTTT. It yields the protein CASSVVQEYTDTQYF.